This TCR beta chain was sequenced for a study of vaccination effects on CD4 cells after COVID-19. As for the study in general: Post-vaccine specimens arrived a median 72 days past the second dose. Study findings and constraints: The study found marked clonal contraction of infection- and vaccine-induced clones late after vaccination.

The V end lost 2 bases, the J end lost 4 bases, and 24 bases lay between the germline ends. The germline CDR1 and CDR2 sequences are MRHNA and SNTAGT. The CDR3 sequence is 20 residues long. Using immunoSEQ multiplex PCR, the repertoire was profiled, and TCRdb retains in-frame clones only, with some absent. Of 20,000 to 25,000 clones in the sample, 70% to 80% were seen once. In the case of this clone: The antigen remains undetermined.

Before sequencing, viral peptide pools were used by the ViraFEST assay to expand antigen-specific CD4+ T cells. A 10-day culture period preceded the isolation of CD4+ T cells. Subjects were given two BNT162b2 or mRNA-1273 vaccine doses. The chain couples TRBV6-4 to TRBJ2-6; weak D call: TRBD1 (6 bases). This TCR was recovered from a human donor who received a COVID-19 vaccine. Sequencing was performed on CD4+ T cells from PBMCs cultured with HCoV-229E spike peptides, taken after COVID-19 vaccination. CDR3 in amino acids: CASSDPKFLGALRGANVLTF. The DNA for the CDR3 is TGTGCCAGCAGTGACCCTAAGTTTTTGGGGGCGCTGAGGGGGGCCAACGTCCTGACTTTC.